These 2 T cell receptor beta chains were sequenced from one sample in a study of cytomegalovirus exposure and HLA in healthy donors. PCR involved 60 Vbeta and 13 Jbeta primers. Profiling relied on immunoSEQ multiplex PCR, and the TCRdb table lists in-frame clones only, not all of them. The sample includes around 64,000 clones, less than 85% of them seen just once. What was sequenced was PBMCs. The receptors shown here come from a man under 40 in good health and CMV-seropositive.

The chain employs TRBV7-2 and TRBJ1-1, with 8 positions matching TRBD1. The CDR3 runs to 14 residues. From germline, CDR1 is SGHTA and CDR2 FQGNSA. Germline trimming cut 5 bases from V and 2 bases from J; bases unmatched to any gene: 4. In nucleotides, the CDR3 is TGTGCCAGCAGCCCGGGACAGGCCAACACTGAAGCTTTCTTT. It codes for CASSPGQANTEAFF.

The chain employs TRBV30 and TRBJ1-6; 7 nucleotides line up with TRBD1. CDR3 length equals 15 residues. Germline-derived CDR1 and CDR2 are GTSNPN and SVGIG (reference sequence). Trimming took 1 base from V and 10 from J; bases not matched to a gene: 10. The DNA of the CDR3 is TGTGCCTGGAGTGCATTGACAGGGCTGGGATCACCCCTCCACTTT. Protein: CAWSALTGLGSPLHF.